This T cell receptor (beta chain) is drawn from a study of metastatic and nonmetastatic thyroid tumors. Study-wide results and limits: Patients with malignant thyroid tumors reportedly had significantly higher TCR beta diversity than those with benign nodules, in blood and tumor.

All patients reached thyroid surgery having received no treatment beforehand. TCRdb used MiXCR to call clones anew from the PCR reads. Of 26,000 or so clones listed, roughly 17% are singletons. This clone has at least ten counts. The antigen is unknown. This CDR3 spans 13 amino acids. Germline V lookup: CDR1 SGHDN, CDR2 FVKESK. V was trimmed by 1 base and J by 7 bases, leaving 8 bases between them. This TCR derives from a female donor with papillary thyroid cancer or a benign thyroid nodule (not recorded which). Some clones in this sample may be carry-over from other donors' samples. The chain has TRBV14 and TRBJ2-1; D ambiguous. The sample consisted of blood. CDR3 sequence (DNA): TGTGCCAGCAGCCAAGCCCGTGGGAATGAGCAGTTCTTC. Amino acid sequence: CASSQARGNEQFF.